This T cell receptor beta chain is from a study of blood T cell repertoires in COVID-19. With V trimmed by 1 base and J by 10 bases, 6 bases remained unmatched. CDR3 length equals 15 residues. Germline CDR1 reads SGHRS; CDR2 reads YFSETQ. Source study methods: Estimates of nucleated cell counts were drawn from the amplification of reference gene primers. The method was immunoSEQ multiplex PCR; TCRdb's version includes in-frame clones alone and lacks a portion of them. Clonal size and the V and J genes are those of that table, whereas D and trimming came from the DNA. The sample has roughly 160,000 clones; roughly nine tenths are singletons.

This clonotype was sampled from a man aged 18 to 29 with acute or convalescent COVID-19. V gene TRBV5-1 combines with J gene TRBJ1-6; 9 nucleotides line up with TRBD1. The sample consisted of peripheral blood. The CDR3 sequence: CASSLSTGGNSPLHF. In nucleotides, the CDR3 is TGCGCCAGCAGCTTGTCGACAGGGGGTAACTCACCCCTCCACTTT.